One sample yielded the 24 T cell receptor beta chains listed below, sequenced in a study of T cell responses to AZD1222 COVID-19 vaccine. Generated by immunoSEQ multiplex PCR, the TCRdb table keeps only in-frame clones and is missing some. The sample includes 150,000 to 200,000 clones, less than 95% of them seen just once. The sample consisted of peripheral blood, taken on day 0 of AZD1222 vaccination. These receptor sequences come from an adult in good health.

The CDR3 loop is CASGQGLHRYEQYF. CDR3 nucleotide sequence: TGTGCCAGCGGCCAAGGGCTCCATCGCTACGAGCAGTACTTC. The chain couples TRBV6-4 to TRBJ2-7; D is ambiguous. The CDR3 is made up of 14 amino acids. CDR1 is MRHNA and CDR2 is SNTAGT in the germline V gene. The V gene lost 8 bases and the J gene lost 3 bases, with 17 bases spanning the gap.

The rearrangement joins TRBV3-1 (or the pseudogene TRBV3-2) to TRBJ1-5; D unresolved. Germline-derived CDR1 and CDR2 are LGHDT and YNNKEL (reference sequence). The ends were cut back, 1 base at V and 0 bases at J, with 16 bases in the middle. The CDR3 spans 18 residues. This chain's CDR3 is CASSQGYGVPYSNQPQHF. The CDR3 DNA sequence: TGTGCCAGCAGCCAAGGTTACGGGGTCCCTTATAGCAATCAGCCCCAGCATTTT.

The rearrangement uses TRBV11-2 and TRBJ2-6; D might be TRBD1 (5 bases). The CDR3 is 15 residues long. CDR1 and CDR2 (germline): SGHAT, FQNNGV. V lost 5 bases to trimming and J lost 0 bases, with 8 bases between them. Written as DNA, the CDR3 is TGTGCCAGCAGCACGACAGACTCTGGGGCCAACGTCCTGACTTTC. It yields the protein CASSTTDSGANVLTF. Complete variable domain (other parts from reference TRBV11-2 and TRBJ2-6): EAGVAQSPRYKIIEKRQSVAFWCNPISGHATLYWYQQILGQGPKLLIQFQNNGVVDDSQLPKDRFSAERLKGVDSTLKIQPAKLEDSAVYLCASSTTDSGANVLTFGAGSRLTVL.

Here the CDR3 reads CASRSRNTIYF. CDR3 DNA: TGTGCCAGCAGGTCCAGAAACACCATATATTTT. V usage is TRBV2 and J usage is TRBJ1-3; D gene unclear. The CDR3 has 11 residues. The germline V and J ends were trimmed by 6 bases and 5 bases, with 5 bases remaining between them. CDR1 and CDR2 from the germline V gene are SNHLY and FYNNEI. The full variable domain, its missing parts supplied by reference TRBV2 and TRBJ1-3, is EPEVTQTPSHQVTQMGQEVILRCVPISNHLYFYWYRQILGQKVEFLVSFYNNEISEKSEIFDDQFSVERPDGSNFTLKIRSTKLEDSAMYFCASRSRNTIYFGEGSWLTVV.

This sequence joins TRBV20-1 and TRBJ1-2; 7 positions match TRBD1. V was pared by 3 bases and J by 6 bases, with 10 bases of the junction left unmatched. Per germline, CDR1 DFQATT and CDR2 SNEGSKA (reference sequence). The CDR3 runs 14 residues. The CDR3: CSASPPTGRNGYTF. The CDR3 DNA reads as TGCAGTGCTAGTCCCCCGACAGGGAGGAATGGCTACACCTTC.

The DNA for the CDR3 is TGTGCCAGCAGCCAAATGGGGACAGGGGTAACCACCATATATTTT. This gives the protein CASSQMGTGVTTIYF. The chain employs TRBV3-1 (or the pseudogene TRBV3-2) and TRBJ1-3; 10 bases are a match to TRBD1. Germline trimming cut 2 bases from V and 9 bases from J; bases unmatched to any gene: 7. The CDR3 spans 15 residues. CDR1 LGHDT and CDR2 YNNKEL come from the germline V gene (reference sequence).

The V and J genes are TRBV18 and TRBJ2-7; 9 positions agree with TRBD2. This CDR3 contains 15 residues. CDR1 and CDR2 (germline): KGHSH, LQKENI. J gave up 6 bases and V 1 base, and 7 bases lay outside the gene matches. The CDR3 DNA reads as TGTGCCAGCTCACCACTAGCGGGAGTGGCCTCCGAGCAGTACTTC. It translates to CASSPLAGVASEQYF. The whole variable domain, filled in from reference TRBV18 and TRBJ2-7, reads NAGVMQNPRHLVRRRGQEARLRCSPMKGHSHVYWYRQLPEEGLKFMVYLQKENIIDESGMPKERFSAEFPKEGPSILRIQQVVRGDSAAYFCASSPLAGVASEQYFGPGTRLTVT.

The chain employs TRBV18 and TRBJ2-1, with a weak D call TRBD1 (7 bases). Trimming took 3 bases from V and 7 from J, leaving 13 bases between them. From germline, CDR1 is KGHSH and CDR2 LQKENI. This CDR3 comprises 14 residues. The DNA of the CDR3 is TGTGCCAGCTCACCGCAGGGGGGTAGTAATGAGCAGTTCTTC. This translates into CASSPQGGSNEQFF.

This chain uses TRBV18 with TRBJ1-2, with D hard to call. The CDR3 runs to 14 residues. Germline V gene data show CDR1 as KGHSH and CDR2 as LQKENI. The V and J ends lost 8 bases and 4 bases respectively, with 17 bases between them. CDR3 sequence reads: CASRPGGVGYGYTF. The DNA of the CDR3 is TGTGCCAGCAGACCAGGCGGGGTCGGCTATGGCTACACCTTC.

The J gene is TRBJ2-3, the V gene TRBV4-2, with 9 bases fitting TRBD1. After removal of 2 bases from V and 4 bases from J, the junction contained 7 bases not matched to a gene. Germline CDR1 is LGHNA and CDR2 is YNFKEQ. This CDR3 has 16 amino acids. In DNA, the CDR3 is TGTGCCAGCAGCCAAAAAGGGACAGGGAGGGCAGATACGCAGTATTTT. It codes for CASSQKGTGRADTQYF.

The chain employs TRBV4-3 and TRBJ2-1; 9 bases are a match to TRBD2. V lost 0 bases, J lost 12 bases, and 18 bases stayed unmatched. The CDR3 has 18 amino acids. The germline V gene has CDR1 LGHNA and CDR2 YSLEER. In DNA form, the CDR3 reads TGCGCCAGCAGCCAAGATTCCCCCGCTAGCGGGGCCATGGGGGGGCAGTTCTTC. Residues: CASSQDSPASGAMGGQFF.

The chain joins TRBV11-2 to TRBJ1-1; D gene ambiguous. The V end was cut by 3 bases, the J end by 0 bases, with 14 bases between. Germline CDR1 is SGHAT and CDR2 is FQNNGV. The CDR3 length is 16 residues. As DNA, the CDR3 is TGTGCCAGCAGCTTTGTTGGCCTGAAGTTGAACACTGAAGCTTTCTTT. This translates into CASSFVGLKLNTEAFF.

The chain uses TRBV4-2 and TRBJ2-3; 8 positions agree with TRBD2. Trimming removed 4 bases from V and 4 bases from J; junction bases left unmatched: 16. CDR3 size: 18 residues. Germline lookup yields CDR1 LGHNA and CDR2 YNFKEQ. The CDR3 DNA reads TGTGCCAGCAGCCCCTTTGGTCCCAGCGGGAGCGAGGCAGATACGCAGTATTTT. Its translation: CASSPFGPSGSEADTQYF.

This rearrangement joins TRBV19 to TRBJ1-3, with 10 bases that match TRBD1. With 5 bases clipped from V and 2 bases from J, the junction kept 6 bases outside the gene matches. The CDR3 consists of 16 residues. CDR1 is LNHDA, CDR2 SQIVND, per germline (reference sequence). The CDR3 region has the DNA TGTGCCAGTAGTTGGGGACAGGGGAAGACTGGAAACACCATATATTTT. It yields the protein CASSWGQGKTGNTIYF.

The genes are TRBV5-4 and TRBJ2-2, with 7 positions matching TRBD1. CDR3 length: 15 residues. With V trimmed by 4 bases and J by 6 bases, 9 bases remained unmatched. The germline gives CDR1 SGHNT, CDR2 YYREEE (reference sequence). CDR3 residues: CASSQPEGGPGELFF. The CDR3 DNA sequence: TGTGCCAGCAGCCAACCCGAAGGGGGCCCCGGGGAGCTGTTTTTT.

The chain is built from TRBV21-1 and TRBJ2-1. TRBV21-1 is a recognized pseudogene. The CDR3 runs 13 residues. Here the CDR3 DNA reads TGTGCCAGCAGCAAAAGGGGGGCCGATGAGCAGTTCTTC. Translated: CASSKRGADEQFF.

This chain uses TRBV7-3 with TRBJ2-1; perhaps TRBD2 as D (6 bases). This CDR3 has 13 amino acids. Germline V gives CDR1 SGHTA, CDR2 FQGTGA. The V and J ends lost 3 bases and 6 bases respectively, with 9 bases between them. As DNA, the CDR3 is TGTGCCAGCAGCTTCGTGCGGGGCAATGAGCAGTTCTTC. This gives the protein CASSFVRGNEQFF.

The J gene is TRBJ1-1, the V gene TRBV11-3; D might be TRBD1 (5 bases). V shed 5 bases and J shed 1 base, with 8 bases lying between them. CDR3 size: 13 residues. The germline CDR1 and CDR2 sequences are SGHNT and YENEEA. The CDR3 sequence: CASSRGTNTEAFF. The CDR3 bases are TGTGCCAGCAGCCGCGGGACGAACACTGAAGCTTTCTTT.

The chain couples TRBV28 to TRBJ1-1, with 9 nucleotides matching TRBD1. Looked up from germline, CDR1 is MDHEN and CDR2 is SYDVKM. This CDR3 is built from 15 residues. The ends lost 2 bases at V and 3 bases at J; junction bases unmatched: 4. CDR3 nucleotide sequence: TGTGCCAGCAGTTTAGACAGGGGGAAAGACACTGAAGCTTTCTTT. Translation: CASSLDRGKDTEAFF.

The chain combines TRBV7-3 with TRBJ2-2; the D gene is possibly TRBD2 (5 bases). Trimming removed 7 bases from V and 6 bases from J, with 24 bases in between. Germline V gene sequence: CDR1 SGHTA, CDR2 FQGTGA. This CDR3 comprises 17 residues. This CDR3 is CASTAVPGPPRAGELFF. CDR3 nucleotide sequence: TGTGCCAGCACCGCCGTGCCCGGACCACCGAGGGCCGGGGAGCTGTTTTTT.

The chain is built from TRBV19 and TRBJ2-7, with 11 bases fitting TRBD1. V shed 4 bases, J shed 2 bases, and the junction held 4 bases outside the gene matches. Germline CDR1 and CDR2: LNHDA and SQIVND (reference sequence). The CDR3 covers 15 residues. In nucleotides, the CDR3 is TGTGCCAGTAGTACCTCGGGACAGGGGGCCTACGAGCAGTACTTC. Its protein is CASSTSGQGAYEQYF.

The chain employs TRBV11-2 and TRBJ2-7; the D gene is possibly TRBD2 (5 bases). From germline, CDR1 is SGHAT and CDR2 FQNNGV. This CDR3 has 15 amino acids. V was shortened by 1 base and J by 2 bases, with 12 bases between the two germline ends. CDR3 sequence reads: CASSLGGLVTYEQYF. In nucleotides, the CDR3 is TGTGCCAGCAGCTTAGGCGGACTGGTAACCTACGAGCAGTACTTC.

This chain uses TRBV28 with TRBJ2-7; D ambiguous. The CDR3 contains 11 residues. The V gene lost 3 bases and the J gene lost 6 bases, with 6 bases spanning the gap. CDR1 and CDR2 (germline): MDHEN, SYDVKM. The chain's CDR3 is CASSLESEQYF. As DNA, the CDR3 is TGTGCCAGCAGTTTGGAGAGCGAGCAGTACTTC.

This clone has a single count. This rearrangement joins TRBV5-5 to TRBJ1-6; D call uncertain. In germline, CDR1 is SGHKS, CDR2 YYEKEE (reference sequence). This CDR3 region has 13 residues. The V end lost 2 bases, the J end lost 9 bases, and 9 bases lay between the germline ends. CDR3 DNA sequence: TGTGCCAGCAGCTTAATCAGTTCTTCACCCCTCCACTTT. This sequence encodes CASSLISSSPLHF.